This T cell receptor beta chain is drawn from a study of shared clonotypes between healthy human individuals. At the level of the study: Plates per donor: three CD4 naive, three CD4 memory, two CD8 naive, one CD8 memory.

CD45RO-negative CD8 cells positively selected for CCR7 made up the naive population, which excluded terminally differentiated effector memory CD45RA+ cells. Trimming pared 4 bases from V and 5 bases from J, leaving 11 bases between. This CDR3 is built from 12 residues. Germline lookup yields CDR1 SQVTM and CDR2 ANQGSEA. TCRdb's copy holds only in-frame clones and misses some; the assay was immunoSEQ multiplex PCR. Seen here are hundreds of thousands of clones, 95% to 97% observed once, and the top ten hold about 0.11%. Input material: naive CD8+ T cells sorted from blood. V and J are TRBV29-1 and TRBJ2-5; D is ambiguous. This receptor was identified in a woman in her twenties or thirties in good health. The CDR3 loop is CSVVIEMETQYF. CDR3 DNA sequence: TGCAGCGTTGTAATTGAGATGGAGACCCAGTACTTC.